The T cell receptor beta chain described here comes from a study of shared clonotypes between healthy human individuals. Profiling relied on immunoSEQ multiplex PCR, and the TCRdb table lists in-frame clones only, not all of them. The table records hundreds of thousands of clones, 60% to 80% of them present only once. CDR3 length: 12 residues. Deletions cut 6 bases from V and 3 bases from J, with 8 bases between. Germline loops: CDR1 SGHNT, CDR2 YENEEA. This clone has a single count. Sample: memory CD4+ T cells sorted from blood. Subset indicated: CD45RA-negative fraction. The TCR was taken from a woman aged 25 to 39 in good health. This sequence joins TRBV11-3 and TRBJ1-1; D remains unclear. The CDR3 coding sequence is TGTGCCAGCAGAACAGATCACACTGAAGCTTTCTTT. Its translation is CASRTDHTEAFF.